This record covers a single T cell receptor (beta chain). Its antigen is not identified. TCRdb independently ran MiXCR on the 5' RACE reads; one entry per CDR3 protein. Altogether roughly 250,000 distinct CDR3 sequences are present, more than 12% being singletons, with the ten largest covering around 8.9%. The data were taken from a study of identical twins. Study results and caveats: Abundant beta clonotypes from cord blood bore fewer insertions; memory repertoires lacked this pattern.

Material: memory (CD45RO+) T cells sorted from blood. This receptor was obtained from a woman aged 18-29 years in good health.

The CDR3 sequence: CASSFLGVNEQFF. CDR3 DNA: TGTGCCAGCAGCTTTCTAGGGGTAAATGAGCAGTTCTTC. The rearrangement joins TRBV7-9 to TRBJ2-1, with D tentatively TRBD1 (5 bases). V was trimmed by 3 bases and J by 7 bases, leaving 10 bases between them. The CDR3 totals 13 residues. Germline loops: CDR1 SEHNR, CDR2 FQNEAQ (reference sequence).